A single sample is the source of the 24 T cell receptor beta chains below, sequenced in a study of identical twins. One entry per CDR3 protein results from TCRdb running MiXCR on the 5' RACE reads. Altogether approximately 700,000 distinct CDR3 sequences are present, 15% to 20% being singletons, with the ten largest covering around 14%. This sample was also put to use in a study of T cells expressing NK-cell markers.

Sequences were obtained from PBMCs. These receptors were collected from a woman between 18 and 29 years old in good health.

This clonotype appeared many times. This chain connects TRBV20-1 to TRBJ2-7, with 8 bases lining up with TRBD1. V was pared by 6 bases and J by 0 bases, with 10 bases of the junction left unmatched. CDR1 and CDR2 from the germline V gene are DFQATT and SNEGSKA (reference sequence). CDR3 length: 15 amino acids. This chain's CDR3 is CSALNRDRSSYEQYF. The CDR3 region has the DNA TGCAGTGCCCTGAACCGGGACAGGAGCTCCTACGAGCAGTACTTC.

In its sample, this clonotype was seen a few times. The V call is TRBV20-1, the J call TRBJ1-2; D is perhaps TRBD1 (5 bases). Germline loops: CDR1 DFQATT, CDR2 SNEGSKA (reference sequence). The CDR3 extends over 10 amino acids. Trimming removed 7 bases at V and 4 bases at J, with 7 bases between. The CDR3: CSVQAYGYTF. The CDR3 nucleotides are TGCAGTGTACAGGCCTATGGCTACACCTTC.

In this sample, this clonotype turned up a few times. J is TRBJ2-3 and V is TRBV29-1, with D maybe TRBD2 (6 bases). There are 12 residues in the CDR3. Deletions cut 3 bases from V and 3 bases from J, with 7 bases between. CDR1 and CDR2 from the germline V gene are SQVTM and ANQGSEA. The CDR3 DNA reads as TGCAGCGTTGAGGGGGGAACAGATACGCAGTATTTT. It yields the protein CSVEGGTDTQYF.

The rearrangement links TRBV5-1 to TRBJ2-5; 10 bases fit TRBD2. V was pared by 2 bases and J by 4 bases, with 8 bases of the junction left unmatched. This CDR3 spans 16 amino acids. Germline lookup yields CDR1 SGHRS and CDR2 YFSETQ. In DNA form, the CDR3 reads TGCGCCAGCAGCTTCGGGGTAGCGGGAGGATCAGAGACCCAGTACTTC. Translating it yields CASSFGVAGGSETQYF.

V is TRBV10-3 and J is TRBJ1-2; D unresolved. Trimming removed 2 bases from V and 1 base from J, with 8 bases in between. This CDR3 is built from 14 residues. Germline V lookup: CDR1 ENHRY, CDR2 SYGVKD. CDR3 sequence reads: CAISERPDNYGYTF. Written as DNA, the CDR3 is TGTGCCATCAGTGAGCGGCCGGATAACTATGGCTACACCTTC.

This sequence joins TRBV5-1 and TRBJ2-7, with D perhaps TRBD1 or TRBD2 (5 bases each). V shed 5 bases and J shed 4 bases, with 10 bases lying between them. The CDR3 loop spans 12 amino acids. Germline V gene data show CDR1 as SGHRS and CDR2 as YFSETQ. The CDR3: CASRGTDYEQYF. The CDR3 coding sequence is TGCGCCAGCAGGGGGACCGATTACGAGCAGTACTTC. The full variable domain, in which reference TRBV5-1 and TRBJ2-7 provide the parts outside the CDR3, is KAGVTQTPRYLIKTRGQQVTLSCSPISGHRSVSWYQQTPGQGLQFLFEYFSETQRNKGNFPGRFSGRQFSNSRSEMNVSTLELGDSALYLCASRGTDYEQYFGPGTRLTVT.

The CDR3 DNA is TGTGCCAGCAGCATAGGTGGGGAGCAGTACTTC. Protein sequence: CASSIGGEQYF. V usage is TRBV7-2 and J usage is TRBJ2-7; D is undetermined. CDR1 and CDR2 from the germline V gene are SGHTA and FQGNSA. Trimming stripped 5 bases from V and 7 bases from J, with 9 bases between. The CDR3 has 11 residues.

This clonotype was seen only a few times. The CDR3 is CASSPRTSGSHEQFF. The CDR3 DNA reads TGTGCCAGCAGCCCCCGGACTAGCGGGAGCCACGAGCAGTTCTTC. The chain carries TRBV21-1 and TRBJ2-1; the DNA was not compared with TRBD2, the D call given in the table. TRBV21-1 is noted as a pseudogene. The CDR3 sequence is 15 residues long.

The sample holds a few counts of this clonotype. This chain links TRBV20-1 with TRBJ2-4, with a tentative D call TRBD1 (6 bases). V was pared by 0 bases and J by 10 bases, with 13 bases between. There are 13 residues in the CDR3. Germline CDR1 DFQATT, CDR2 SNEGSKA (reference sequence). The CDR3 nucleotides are TGCAGTGCTAGAGATCGTCCCAGGGGAATTCAGTACTTC. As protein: CSARDRPRGIQYF.

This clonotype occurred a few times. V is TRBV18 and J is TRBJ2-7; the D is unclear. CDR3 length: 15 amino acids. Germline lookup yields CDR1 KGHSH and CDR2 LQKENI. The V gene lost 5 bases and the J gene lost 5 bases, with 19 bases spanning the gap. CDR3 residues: CASSAITANEDEQYF. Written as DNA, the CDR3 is TGTGCCAGCTCAGCTATTACAGCGAACGAAGACGAGCAGTACTTC.

This CDR3 reads CASSQSVGGSYEQYF. CDR3 bases: TGCGCCAGCAGCCAAAGCGTTGGAGGGTCCTACGAGCAGTACTTC. The chain combines TRBV4-3 with TRBJ2-7; TRBD2 is a possible D gene (6 bases). In germline, CDR1 is LGHNA, CDR2 YSLEER. The CDR3 is 15 amino acids. The ends were cut back, 2 bases at V and 1 base at J, with 12 bases in the middle.

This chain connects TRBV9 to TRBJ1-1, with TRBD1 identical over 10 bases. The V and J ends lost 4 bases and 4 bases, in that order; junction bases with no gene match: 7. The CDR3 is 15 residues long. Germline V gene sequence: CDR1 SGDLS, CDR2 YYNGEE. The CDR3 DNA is TGTGCCAGCAGCACCGGGACAGGGGTTTCCACTGAAGCTTTCTTT. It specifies CASSTGTGVSTEAFF. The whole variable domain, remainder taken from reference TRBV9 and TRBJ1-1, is DSGVTQTPKHLITATGQRVTLRCSPRSGDLSVYWYQQSLDQGLQFLIQYYNGEERAKGNILERFSAQQFPDLHSELNLSSLELGDSALYFCASSTGTGVSTEAFFGQGTRLTVV.

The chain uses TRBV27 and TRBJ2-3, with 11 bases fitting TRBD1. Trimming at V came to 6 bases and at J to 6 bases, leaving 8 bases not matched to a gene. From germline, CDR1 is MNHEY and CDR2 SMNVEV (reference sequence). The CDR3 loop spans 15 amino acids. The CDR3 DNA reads TGTGCCAGCAGGACGGACAGGGGGCGATTCGATACGCAGTATTTT. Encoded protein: CASRTDRGRFDTQYF.

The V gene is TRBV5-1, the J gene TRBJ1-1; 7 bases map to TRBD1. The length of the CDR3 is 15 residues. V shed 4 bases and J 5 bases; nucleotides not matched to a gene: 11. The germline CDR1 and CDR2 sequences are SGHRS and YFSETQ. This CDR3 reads CASSMVTGMRTEAFF. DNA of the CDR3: TGCGCCAGCAGCATGGTGACAGGGATGAGAACTGAAGCTTTCTTT.

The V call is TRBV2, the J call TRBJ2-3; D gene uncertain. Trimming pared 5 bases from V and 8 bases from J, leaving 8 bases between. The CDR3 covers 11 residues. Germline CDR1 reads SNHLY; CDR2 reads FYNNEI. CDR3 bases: TGTGCCAGCAGTACTACGGGTACGCAGTATTTT. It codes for CASSTTGTQYF.

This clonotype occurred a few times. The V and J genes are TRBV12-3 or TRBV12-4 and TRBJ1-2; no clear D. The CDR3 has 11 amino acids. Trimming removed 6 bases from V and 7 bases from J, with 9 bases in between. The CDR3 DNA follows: TGTGCCAGCAGAGGACTCAGTGGCTACACCTTC. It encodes CASRGLSGYTF.

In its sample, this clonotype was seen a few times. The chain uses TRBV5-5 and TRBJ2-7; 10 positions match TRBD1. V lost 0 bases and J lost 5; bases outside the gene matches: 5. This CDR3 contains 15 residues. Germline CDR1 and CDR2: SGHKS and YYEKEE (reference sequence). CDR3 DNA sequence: TGTGCCAGCAGCTTGGGTGGGACAGGGGCAGACGAGCAGTACTTC. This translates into CASSLGGTGADEQYF.

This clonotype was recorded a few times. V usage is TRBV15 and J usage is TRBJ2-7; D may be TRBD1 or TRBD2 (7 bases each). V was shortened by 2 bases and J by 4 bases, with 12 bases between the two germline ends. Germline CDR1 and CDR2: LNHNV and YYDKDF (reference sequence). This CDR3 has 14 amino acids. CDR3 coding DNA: TGTGCCACCAGCAGACAGGGGGGGGTTTACGAGCAGTACTTC. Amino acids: CATSRQGGVYEQYF.

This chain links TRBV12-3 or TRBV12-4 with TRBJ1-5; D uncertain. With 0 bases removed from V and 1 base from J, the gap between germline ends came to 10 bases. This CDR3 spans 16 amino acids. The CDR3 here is CASSLAFTVSNQPQHF. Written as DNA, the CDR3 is TGTGCCAGCAGTTTAGCTTTCACAGTCAGCAATCAGCCCCAGCATTTT.

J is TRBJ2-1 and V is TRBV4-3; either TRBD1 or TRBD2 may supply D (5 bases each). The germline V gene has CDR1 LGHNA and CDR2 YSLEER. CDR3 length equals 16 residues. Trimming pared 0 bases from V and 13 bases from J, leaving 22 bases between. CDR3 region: CASSQDRHRSGGTQFF. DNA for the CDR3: TGCGCCAGCAGCCAAGATCGGCACAGGAGCGGCGGAACTCAGTTCTTC.

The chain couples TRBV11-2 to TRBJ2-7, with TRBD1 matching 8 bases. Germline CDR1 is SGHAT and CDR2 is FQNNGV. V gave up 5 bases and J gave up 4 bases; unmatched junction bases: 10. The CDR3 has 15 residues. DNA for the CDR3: TGTGCCAGCAGCCCGACAGGGGAAGGGCCTTACGAGCAGTACTTC. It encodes CASSPTGEGPYEQYF.

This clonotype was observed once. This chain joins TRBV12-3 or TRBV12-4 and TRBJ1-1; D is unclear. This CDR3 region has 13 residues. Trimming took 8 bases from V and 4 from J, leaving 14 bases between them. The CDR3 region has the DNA TGTGCCAGCTGTCAGGCCCGGGGCACTGAAGCTTTCTTT. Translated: CASCQARGTEAFF.

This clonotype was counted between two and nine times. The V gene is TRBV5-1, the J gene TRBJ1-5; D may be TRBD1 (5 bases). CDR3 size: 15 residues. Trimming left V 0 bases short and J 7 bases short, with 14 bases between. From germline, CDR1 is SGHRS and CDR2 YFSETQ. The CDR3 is CASSLGQPLGQPQHF. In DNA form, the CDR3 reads TGCGCCAGCAGCTTGGGACAGCCCCTGGGACAGCCCCAGCATTTT.

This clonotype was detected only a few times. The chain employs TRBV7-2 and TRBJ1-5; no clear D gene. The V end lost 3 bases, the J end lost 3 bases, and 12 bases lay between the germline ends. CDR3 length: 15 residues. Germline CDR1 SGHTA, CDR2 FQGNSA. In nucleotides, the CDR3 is TGTGCCAGCAGCTTTGCGACAAACGACAATCAGCCCCAGCATTTT. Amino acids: CASSFATNDNQPQHF.